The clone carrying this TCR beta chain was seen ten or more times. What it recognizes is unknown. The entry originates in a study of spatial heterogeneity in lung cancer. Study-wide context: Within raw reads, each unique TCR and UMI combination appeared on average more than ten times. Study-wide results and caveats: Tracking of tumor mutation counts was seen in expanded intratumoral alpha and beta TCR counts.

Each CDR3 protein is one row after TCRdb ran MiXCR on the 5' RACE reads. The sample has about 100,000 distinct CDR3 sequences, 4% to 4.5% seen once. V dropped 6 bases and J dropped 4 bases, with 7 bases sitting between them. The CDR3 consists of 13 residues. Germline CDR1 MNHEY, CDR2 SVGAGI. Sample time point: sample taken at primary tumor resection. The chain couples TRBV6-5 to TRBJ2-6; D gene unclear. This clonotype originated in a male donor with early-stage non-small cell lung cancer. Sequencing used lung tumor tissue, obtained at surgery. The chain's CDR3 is CASRPPGANVLTF. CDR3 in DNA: TGTGCCAGCAGACCCCCGGGGGCCAACGTCCTGACTTTC.